Included here is one T cell receptor (beta chain) sequence, with context. The clone's antigen remains unknown. No much larger clonotype is one base removed from it; base qualities were not supplied. The donors were 40 or so Caucasian individuals from Russia, aged roughly 6 to 90 years, who were systemically healthy. Each donor gave ten milliliters of peripheral blood, drawn into EDTA-treated Vacutainer tubes. Ficoll-Paque density-gradient centrifugation was used to isolate PBMCs, with at least 7 million per sample. Trizol reagent was used to extract total RNA from the PBMCs, yielding at least 6 micrograms per sample. The percentages of naive CD45RAhigh/CD27high T cells were determined by flow cytometry on a PBMC aliquot from every donor. Library construction relied on 5' RACE. The run used an Illumina HiSeq 2500. A second PCR of roughly 7 to 11 cycles was performed with a sample-barcoded 5' primer and a J-beta primer mix. Each TCR beta cDNA molecule received a unique molecular identifier from a template-switch 5' adaptor carrying 12 random nucleotides. At least 3 million CDR3-containing paired-end reads were obtained from each sample. The Mint cDNA synthesis kit, primed by a TRBC-specific oligonucleotide, was used to synthesize first-strand cDNA from all RNA. All cDNA was treated with uracil-DNA glycosylase and then went through a first 18-cycle PCR with the universal primers M1SS and BC2_uni_R. The authors' pipeline ran thus. For normalization, 1 million high-quality reads were randomly selected from each sample, with every read carrying a distinct molecular identifier. Instead of being binned into consensus sequences, reads with shared molecular identifiers were discarded. CDR3 identification, clonotype clustering and error correction used MiTCR with a Q25 quality threshold and the strictest error-elimination algorithm. A nonparametric unseen species model with Euler transformation was used to estimate lower-bound total TCR beta diversity. TCRdb passed the public sequencing reads through fastp at Q25 and MiXCR, retaining productive beta sequences. CDR3 protein duplicates are merged, each entry listing the most common genes and DNA. Here the V and J calls rest on TCRdb's processing, not on the authors' analysis. In all, the sample holds about 1 million distinct CDR3 sequences, and under 55% of those were seen once. Approximately 17% of the sample is held by the ten biggest clonotypes.

The junction shows trimming of 11 bases on V and 7 bases on J, and the gene matches do not reach 15 bases of it. Reading the germline V gene gives CDR1 SNHLY and CDR2 FYNNEI. The CDR3 measures 15 amino acids from cysteine to phenylalanine. The sequence is cut down to CDR3 DNA, 45 bases in frame from base 1. The entry originates in a study of blood T cells in healthy people across ages (dated by TCRdb to the mid-2010s). For context, the study as a whole: In model experiments, template switching captured roughly one uniquely barcoded TCR beta cDNA molecule for every two T cells. Four age groups were formed from the donors: young (average approximately 17 years), middle-aged (just under 40), aged (around 62) and long-lived (about 75). The study measured age-related changes in TCR beta repertoire diversity using deep sequencing normalized with unique cDNA molecular identifiers. Two additional independent replicas of 1 million unique cDNA reads from the same blood draw were analyzed for two donors (one aged 18 to 30 and one aged 80 or older). To avoid experimental bias, donors of different ages were randomly spread across the sequencing lanes. Overall study results and their limits: A strong correlation was found between observed TCR beta diversity and the percentage of naive T cells measured by flow cytometry. As age increased, observed TCR beta diversity per million T cells dropped in a roughly linear way, and a significant reduction was already evident by age around 41. Donor CMV infection status was unknown, potentially confounding age-related changes in expanded clonotypes. Estimates of total diversity from one million sequenced T cells were regarded as lower bounds and underestimates. Because profiling used bulk unsorted PBMCs, naive and antigen-experienced compartments could not be compared conclusively. Compared with the aged group, the long-lived group had more naive CD4+ T cells, fewer expanded clones and increased TCR diversity, a pattern suggesting age selection.

The sample consisted of blood. This receptor chain uses TRBV2 and TRBJ2-1, with TRBD2 matching 9 junction bases. The TCR originated in a woman in her sixties in good health. The nucleotides read TGTGCCGAGCGAAGGCGTAGCGGGAGAGATAATGAGCAGTTCTTC. The translation is CAERRRSGRDNEQFF.